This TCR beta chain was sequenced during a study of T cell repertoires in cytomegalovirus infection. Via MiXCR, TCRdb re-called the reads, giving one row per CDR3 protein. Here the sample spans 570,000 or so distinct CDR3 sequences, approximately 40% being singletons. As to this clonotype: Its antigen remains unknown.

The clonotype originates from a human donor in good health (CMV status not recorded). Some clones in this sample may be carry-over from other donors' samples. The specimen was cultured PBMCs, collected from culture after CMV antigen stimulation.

The CDR3 loop reads CASSESWGGRDGYTF. CDR3 sequence (DNA): TGTGCCAGCAGTGAATCTTGGGGCGGTCGGGATGGCTACACCTTC. The rearrangement links TRBV25-1 to TRBJ1-2, with D possibly being TRBD1 (5 bases). Between the trimmed V and J ends, which lost 1 base and 6 bases, there was a span of 15 bases. The CDR3 has 15 residues. The germline V gene encodes CDR1 MGHDK and CDR2 SYGVNS.